The next 21 T cell receptor beta chains were all read from a single sample in a study of brain T cells in children with intractable seizures. The assay was immunoSEQ multiplex PCR, and TCRdb's table has in-frame clones only and misses some. The table records 4,500 to 5,500 clones, 90% to 95% of them present only once. Surgery cases with the highest brain T cell transcript signatures were chosen for sequencing. Source: resected brain tissue, taken at surgery. Source of these receptors: a boy younger than two with focal cortical dysplasia and intractable seizures.

The rearrangement uses TRBV4-1 and TRBJ2-1, with 13 positions matching TRBD2. CDR1 is MGHRA, CDR2 YSYEKL, per germline. The CDR3 length is 18 residues. The junction had 10 bases not matched to a gene; V was cut back by 4 bases and J by 4 bases. The CDR3 coding sequence is TGCGCCAGCAGCCTACGAAACGGACTAGCGGGGGAATACAATGAGCAGTTCTTC. This codes for CASSLRNGLAGEYNEQFF.

V and J are TRBV6-5 and TRBJ2-2; possibly TRBD1 or TRBD2 for D (5 bases each). V dropped 5 bases and J dropped 10 bases, with 14 bases sitting between them. This CDR3 contains 13 residues. Looked up from germline, CDR1 is MNHEY and CDR2 is SVGAGI. The CDR3 protein is CASSLLGPVELFF. The CDR3 DNA is TGTGCCAGCAGTCTCCTGGGACCGGTGGAGCTGTTTTTT.

The rearrangement uses TRBV25-1 and TRBJ1-5; no definite D call. Germline V CDR1 and CDR2: MGHDK, SYGVNS. The CDR3 covers 13 residues. Trimming took off 3 bases at V and 10 bases at J, with 13 bases between the two ends. The CDR3, as DNA: TGTGCCAGCAGTGAGGGAGTCGTCTCTCCCCAGCATTTT. This sequence encodes CASSEGVVSPQHF.

This chain uses TRBV27 with TRBJ2-3; TRBD2 is a possible D gene (6 bases). CDR1 is MNHEY, CDR2 SMNVEV, per germline (reference sequence). The length of the CDR3 is 14 residues. V was trimmed by 5 bases and J by 1 base, leaving 10 bases between them. The CDR3: CASSPPGGTDTQYF. The CDR3 DNA reads as TGTGCCAGCAGTCCCCCGGGGGGCACAGATACGCAGTATTTT.

The chain couples TRBV28 to TRBJ2-7; D ambiguous. Per the germline V gene, CDR1 is MDHEN and CDR2 is SYDVKM. This CDR3 contains 14 residues. The ends were cut back, 3 bases at V and 0 bases at J, with 9 bases in the middle. The CDR3 coding sequence is TGTGCCAGCAGTTTTGCTACGCACTCCTACGAGCAGTACTTC. The encoded protein is CASSFATHSYEQYF.

The rearrangement uses TRBV6-1 and TRBJ2-4; D call uncertain. This CDR3 contains 20 residues. The V and J ends lost 1 base and 0 bases respectively, with 22 bases between them. Germline V lookup: CDR1 MNHNS, CDR2 SASEGT. The CDR3 DNA follows: TGTGCCAGCAGTGAAGGATATACAGACTTCCCCTCTCTAGCCAAAAACATTCAGTACTTC. Residues: CASSEGYTDFPSLAKNIQYF.

This rearrangement joins TRBV28 to TRBJ1-6, with a tentative D call TRBD1 (5 bases). V shed 5 bases and J shed 7 bases, with 15 bases lying between them. The germline gives CDR1 MDHEN, CDR2 SYDVKM. The CDR3 totals 15 residues. The DNA of the CDR3 is TGTGCCAGCAGTCTCGGGACGGGAGGGAATTCACCCCTCCACTTT. Its protein is CASSLGTGGNSPLHF.

This chain uses TRBV15 with TRBJ1-2; TRBD1 might be the D (6 bases). Germline lookup yields CDR1 LNHNV and CDR2 YYDKDF (reference sequence). The CDR3 covers 16 residues. Trimming stripped 6 bases from V and 0 bases from J, with 17 bases between. CDR3 in amino acids: CATRTGGQSTNYGYTF. In nucleotides, the CDR3 is TGTGCCACCAGGACGGGAGGACAGTCTACTAACTATGGCTACACCTTC.

This chain connects TRBV27 to TRBJ1-6, with 8 bases lining up with TRBD1. CDR1 is MNHEY, CDR2 SMNVEV, per germline (reference sequence). This CDR3 has 14 amino acids. With 3 bases clipped from V and 10 bases from J, the junction kept 5 bases outside the gene matches. The DNA of the CDR3 is TGTGCCAGCAGTTTTGGACAGGGAGAGTCACCCCTCCACTTT. Residues: CASSFGQGESPLHF.

The chain joins TRBV5-1 to TRBJ1-1, with TRBD1 identical over 12 bases. With 0 bases clipped from V and 5 bases from J, the junction kept 8 bases outside the gene matches. The length of the CDR3 is 17 residues. CDR1 is SGHRS and CDR2 is YFSETQ in the germline V gene. CDR3 in amino acids: CASSLALGTGGETEAFF. The CDR3 DNA is TGCGCCAGCAGCTTGGCGCTAGGGACAGGGGGCGAAACTGAAGCTTTCTTT.

J is TRBJ2-7 and V is TRBV5-4; no clear D gene. This CDR3 is 13 amino acids long. V gave up 0 bases and J gave up 3 bases, with 7 bases separating them. Germline V lookup: CDR1 SGHNT, CDR2 YYREEE (reference sequence). CDR3 amino acids: CASSLGVSYEQYF. The CDR3 nucleotides are TGTGCCAGCAGCTTGGGAGTCAGCTACGAGCAGTACTTC.

V and J are TRBV5-6 and TRBJ2-5; tentatively, D is TRBD1 or TRBD2 (6 bases each). The V gene lost 2 bases and the J gene lost 4 bases, with 12 bases spanning the gap. CDR1 SGHDT and CDR2 YYEEEE come from the germline V gene. The CDR3 is made up of 14 amino acids. This chain's CDR3 is CASSFIWGAETQYF. As DNA, the CDR3 is TGTGCCAGCAGCTTTATTTGGGGGGCAGAGACCCAGTACTTC.

This chain joins TRBV6-5 and TRBJ2-1, with D possibly being TRBD1 or TRBD2 (5 bases each). The CDR3 covers 14 residues. The ends were cut back, 6 bases at V and 7 bases at J, with 16 bases in the middle. Germline assignment: CDR1 MNHEY and CDR2 SVGAGI. CDR3 sequence (DNA): TGTGCCAGCAGCGCAGGGACGCAGGGAAATGAGCAGTTCTTC. Amino acid sequence: CASSAGTQGNEQFF.

The rearrangement links TRBV4-2 to TRBJ2-1, with 8 bases identical to TRBD2. This CDR3 comprises 15 residues. Germline CDR1 and CDR2: LGHNA and YNFKEQ. With V trimmed by 5 bases and J by 4 bases, 7 bases remained unmatched. This CDR3 is CASSVRLALYNEQFF. DNA for the CDR3: TGTGCCAGCAGCGTAAGACTAGCGCTTTACAATGAGCAGTTCTTC.

This chain connects TRBV14 to TRBJ2-7; TRBD2 aligns across 13 bases. The CDR3 length is 17 residues. Germline V lookup: CDR1 SGHDN, CDR2 FVKESK. Germline trimming cut 2 bases from V and 4 bases from J; bases unmatched to any gene: 8. The CDR3 DNA is TGTGCCAGCAGCCAAATAACTAGCGGGGGGGCCCTGTACGAGCAGTACTTC. As protein: CASSQITSGGALYEQYF. The complete variable domain, with remaining parts taken from reference TRBV14 and TRBJ2-7, reads EAGVTQFPSHSVIEKGQTVTLRCDPISGHDNLYWYRRVMGKEIKFLLHFVKESKQDESGMPNNRFLAERTGGTYSTLKVQPAELEDSGVYFCASSQITSGGALYEQYFGPGTRLTVT.

V gene TRBV5-1 combines with J gene TRBJ1-2, with D unresolved. V dropped 0 bases and J dropped 6 bases, with 12 bases sitting between them. CDR3 length equals 14 residues. In germline, CDR1 is SGHRS, CDR2 YFSETQ. CDR3 residues: CASSLGAVIDGYTF. CDR3 coding DNA: TGCGCCAGCAGCTTGGGTGCCGTAATCGATGGCTACACCTTC.

This chain connects TRBV7-9 to TRBJ2-2, with 9 nucleotides matching TRBD2. Per the germline V gene, CDR1 is SEHNR and CDR2 is FQNEAQ (reference sequence). The CDR3 length is 16 residues. V shed 5 bases, J shed 1 base, and the junction held 5 bases outside the gene matches. The CDR3 nucleotides read TGTGCCAGCAGCCGGGGACTAGCCGTGAACACCGGGGAGCTGTTTTTT. It specifies CASSRGLAVNTGELFF.

The chain employs TRBV24-1 and TRBJ2-3, with D maybe TRBD2 (6 bases). The CDR3 is made up of 13 amino acids. V was trimmed by 8 bases and J by 5 bases, leaving 13 bases between them. The V gene's germline CDR1 is KGHDR and CDR2 SFDVKD. For the CDR3, the DNA is TGTGCCACCAATCAGGGCGGGGAAGATACGCAGTATTTT. Amino acid sequence: CATNQGGEDTQYF.

The chain carries TRBV11-2 and TRBJ2-7, with D possibly TRBD2 on 5 matching bases. From germline, CDR1 is SGHAT and CDR2 FQNNGV. This CDR3 region has 13 residues. V lost 1 base and J 7 bases, leaving 11 bases between the germline ends. The CDR3 DNA follows: TGTGCCAGCAGCTTAGGAGGGTCGGTTGAGCAGTACTTC. This encodes CASSLGGSVEQYF.

The V and J genes are TRBV4-1 and TRBJ2-4; 14 nucleotides match TRBD2. Germline CDR1 is MGHRA and CDR2 is YSYEKL. Germline trimming cut 10 bases from V and 8 bases from J; bases unmatched to any gene: 10. The CDR3 consists of 15 residues. CDR3 loop: CATQRLAGGEDIQYF. The CDR3 DNA reads TGCGCCACCCAAAGACTAGCGGGGGGGGAGGACATTCAGTACTTC.

V usage is TRBV6-5 and J usage is TRBJ2-5, with a possible D match to TRBD2 (7 bases). Germline V CDR1 and CDR2: MNHEY, SVGAGI. The CDR3 covers 12 residues. V gave up 9 bases and J gave up 5 bases, with 13 bases separating them. CDR3 residues: CASGGGWETQYF. DNA for the CDR3: TGTGCCAGTGGGGGGGGCTGGGAGACCCAGTACTTC.